The 13 T cell receptor beta chains presented below share a single source sample, sequenced in a study of T cell responses to AZD1222 COVID-19 vaccine. Produced via immunoSEQ multiplex PCR; TCRdb's table is partial and in-frame only. The sample lists 120,000 to 150,000 clones, around four fifths occurring once. Source: peripheral blood, taken on day 0 of MenACWY control vaccination. These receptor sequences come from an adult in good health.

This chain uses TRBV19 with TRBJ1-1, with D perhaps matching TRBD1 (5 bases). The CDR3 is 13 amino acids. V was clipped by 3 bases and J by 5 bases, with 10 bases between them. CDR1 is LNHDA and CDR2 is SQIVND in the germline V gene (reference sequence). The CDR3 region is CASSIREVTEAFF. The CDR3 bases are TGTGCCAGTAGTATCAGGGAAGTTACTGAAGCTTTCTTT.

The genes are TRBV28 and TRBJ1-5, with 7 bases identical to TRBD1. V shed 6 bases and J 3 bases; nucleotides not matched to a gene: 8. This CDR3 is built from 15 residues. Germline assignment: CDR1 MDHEN and CDR2 SYDVKM. CDR3 loop: CASRGGQVHNQPQHF. For the CDR3, the DNA is TGTGCCAGCAGGGGCGGACAGGTACACAATCAGCCCCAGCATTTT. Full variable domain (rest looked up from reference TRBV28 and TRBJ1-5): DVKVTQSSRYLVKRTGEKVFLECVQDMDHENMFWYRQDPGLGLRLIYFSYDVKMKEKGDIPEGYSVSREKKERFSLILESASTNQTSMYLCASRGGQVHNQPQHFGDGTRLSIL.

The rearrangement joins TRBV6-5 to TRBJ1-5, with D tentatively TRBD1 (5 bases). This CDR3 has 12 residues. Germline CDR1 reads MNHEY; CDR2 reads SVGAGI. Between the trimmed V and J ends, which lost 8 bases and 5 bases, there was a span of 10 bases. This CDR3 reads CASLGAHQPQHF. The DNA for the CDR3 is TGTGCCAGCCTCGGGGCCCATCAGCCCCAGCATTTT.

V and J are TRBV19 and TRBJ1-5; D is unresolved. The CDR3 covers 15 residues. Trimming stripped 3 bases from V and 0 bases from J, with 9 bases between. In germline, CDR1 is LNHDA, CDR2 SQIVND (reference sequence). The CDR3 DNA sequence: TGTGCCAGTAGTATGTTACAGTATAGCAATCAGCCCCAGCATTTT. Its translation is CASSMLQYSNQPQHF.

The chain carries TRBV5-1 and TRBJ1-3; D is unresolved. Germline assignment: CDR1 SGHRS and CDR2 YFSETQ. This CDR3 is 16 amino acids long. The germline V and J ends were trimmed by 1 base and 0 bases, with 11 bases remaining between them. The CDR3 nucleotides read TGCGCCAGCAGCTTGAGAGGGAGGGACTCTGGAAACACCATATATTTT. Encoded protein: CASSLRGRDSGNTIYF.

The chain is built from TRBV7-9 and TRBJ1-1; the D is unclear. This CDR3 has 14 residues. With 5 bases removed from V and 1 base from J, the gap between germline ends came to 11 bases. The germline V gene has CDR1 SEHNR and CDR2 FQNEAQ (reference sequence). The CDR3 sequence is CASSKRDTNTEAFF. CDR3 nucleotide sequence: TGTGCCAGCAGCAAACGAGACACGAACACTGAAGCTTTCTTT. The variable domain in full, completed from reference TRBV7-9 and TRBJ1-1, reads DTGVSQNPRHKITKRGQNVTFRCDPISEHNRLYWYRQTLGQGPEFLTYFQNEAQLEKSRLLSDRFSAERPKGSFSTLEIQRTEQGDSAMYLCASSKRDTNTEAFFGQGTRLTVV.

This clone was detected once. The chain joins TRBV7-9 to TRBJ1-4; D is undetermined. The CDR3 totals 11 residues. V shed 8 bases and J shed 8 bases, with 9 bases lying between them. Germline CDR1 SEHNR, CDR2 FQNEAQ (reference sequence). This CDR3 is CASASGEKLFF. The CDR3 DNA sequence: TGTGCCAGCGCAAGTGGGGAAAAACTGTTTTTT.

The J gene is TRBJ2-3, the V gene TRBV6-5; 10 nucleotides agree with TRBD2. CDR1 is MNHEY and CDR2 is SVGAGI in the germline V gene. The CDR3 covers 15 residues. J gave up 5 bases and V 6 bases, and 8 bases lay outside the gene matches. DNA of the CDR3: TGTGCCAGCAGCGACACTAGCGGGGTGCTAGATACGCAGTATTTT. It is translated as CASSDTSGVLDTQYF.

The J gene is TRBJ1-6, the V gene TRBV24-1; no clear D gene. Trimming shortened V by 4 bases and J by 7 bases, and 10 bases separated the two germline ends. Germline V gene data show CDR1 as KGHDR and CDR2 as SFDVKD. This CDR3 is 14 amino acids long. In DNA form, the CDR3 reads TGTGCCACCAGTGACATACAACCAAATTCACCCCTCCACTTT. It is translated as CATSDIQPNSPLHF.

The chain employs TRBV7-2 and TRBJ2-1; weak D call: TRBD1 (6 bases). Between the trimmed V and J ends, which lost 5 bases and 0 bases, there was a span of 11 bases. Germline values: CDR1 SGHTA, CDR2 FQGNSA. The CDR3 is made up of 15 amino acids. The CDR3: CASSITGTSYNEQFF. CDR3 coding DNA: TGTGCCAGCAGCATAACAGGGACCTCCTACAATGAGCAGTTCTTC.

This clone was observed once. The V call is TRBV19, the J call TRBJ2-7; 8 positions agree with TRBD1. The CDR3 has 14 amino acids. From germline, CDR1 is LNHDA and CDR2 SQIVND (reference sequence). Losses at the gene ends were 6 bases for V and 6 bases for J; bases not matched to a gene: 10. CDR3 nucleotides: TGTGCCAGTAGCGAGGGGACAGGCCCCTCCGAGCAGTACTTC. Residues: CASSEGTGPSEQYF.

The rearrangement joins TRBV20-1 to TRBJ1-1, with D unresolved. Germline CDR1 and CDR2: DFQATT and SNEGSKA (reference sequence). The CDR3 loop spans 12 amino acids. The ends were cut back, 3 bases at V and 3 bases at J, with 8 bases in the middle. The CDR3 nucleotides are TGCAGTGCTAGTCGCCGCGACACTGAAGCTTTCTTT. Protein product: CSASRRDTEAFF.

The J gene is TRBJ1-1, the V gene TRBV19; possible D gene TRBD1, 5 bases. The CDR3 consists of 14 residues. The V end was cut by 7 bases, the J end by 1 base, with 13 bases between. Germline loops: CDR1 LNHDA, CDR2 SQIVND (reference sequence). The CDR3 nucleotides are TGTGCCAGTATTCTACGGGGGGGGAACACTGAAGCTTTCTTT. Translating gives CASILRGGNTEAFF.